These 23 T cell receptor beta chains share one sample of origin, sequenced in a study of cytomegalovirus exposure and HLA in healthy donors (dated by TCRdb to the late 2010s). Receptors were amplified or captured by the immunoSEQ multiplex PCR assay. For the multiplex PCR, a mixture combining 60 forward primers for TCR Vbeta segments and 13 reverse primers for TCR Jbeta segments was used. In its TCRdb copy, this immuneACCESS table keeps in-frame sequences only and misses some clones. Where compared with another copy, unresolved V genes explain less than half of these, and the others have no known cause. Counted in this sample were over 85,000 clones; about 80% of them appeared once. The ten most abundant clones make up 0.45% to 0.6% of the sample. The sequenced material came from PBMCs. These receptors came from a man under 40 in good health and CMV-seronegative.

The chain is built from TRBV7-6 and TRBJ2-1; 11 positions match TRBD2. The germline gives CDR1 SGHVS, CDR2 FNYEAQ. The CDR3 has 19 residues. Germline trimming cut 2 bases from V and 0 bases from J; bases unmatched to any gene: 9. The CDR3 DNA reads TGTGCCAGCAGCTTACCGGGACTAGCGGAAAGAAGCTCCTACAATGAGCAGTTCTTC. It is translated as CASSLPGLAERSSYNEQFF.

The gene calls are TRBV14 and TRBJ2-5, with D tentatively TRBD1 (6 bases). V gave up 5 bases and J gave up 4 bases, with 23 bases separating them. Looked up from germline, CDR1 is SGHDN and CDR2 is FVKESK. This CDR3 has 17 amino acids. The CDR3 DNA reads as TGTGCCAGCAGCGTGGAGTACTCCAGGGGTGGCGGAGAGACCCAGTACTTC. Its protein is CASSVEYSRGGGETQYF.

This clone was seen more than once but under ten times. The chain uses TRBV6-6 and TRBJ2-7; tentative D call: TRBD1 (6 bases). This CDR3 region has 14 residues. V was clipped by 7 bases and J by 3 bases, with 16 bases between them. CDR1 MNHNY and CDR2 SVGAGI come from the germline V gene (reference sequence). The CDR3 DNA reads TGTGCCAGCACCGAGACGGACAGAGACTACGAGCAGTACTTC. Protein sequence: CASTETDRDYEQYF.

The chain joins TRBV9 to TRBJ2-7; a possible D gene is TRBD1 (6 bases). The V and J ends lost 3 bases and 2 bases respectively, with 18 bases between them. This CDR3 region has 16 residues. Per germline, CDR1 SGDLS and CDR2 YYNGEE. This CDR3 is CASSGDIDSRAYEQYF. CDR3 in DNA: TGTGCCAGCAGCGGGGACATAGACTCCAGAGCCTACGAGCAGTACTTC.

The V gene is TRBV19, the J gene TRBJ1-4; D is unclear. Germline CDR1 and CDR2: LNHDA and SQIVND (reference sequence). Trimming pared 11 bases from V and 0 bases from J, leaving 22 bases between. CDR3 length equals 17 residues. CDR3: CAPSRVRFFATNEKLFF. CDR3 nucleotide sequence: TGTGCCCCTAGCCGGGTTCGGTTTTTTGCAACTAATGAAAAACTGTTTTTT.

The CDR3 spells CASSSMGRSFYNEQFF. The CDR3 DNA reads TGTGCCAGTAGTAGTATGGGCAGGTCTTTCTACAATGAGCAGTTCTTC. The rearrangement joins TRBV19 to TRBJ2-1; D is unclear. Germline CDR1 reads LNHDA; CDR2 reads SQIVND (reference sequence). The CDR3 covers 16 residues. With 4 bases removed from V and 3 bases from J, the gap between germline ends came to 16 bases. Variable domain in full (rest from reference TRBV19 and TRBJ2-1): DGGITQSPKYLFRKEGQNVTLSCEQNLNHDAMYWYRQDPGQGLRLIYYSQIVNDFQKGDIAEGYSVSREKKESFPLTVTSAQKNPTAFYLCASSSMGRSFYNEQFFGPGTRLTVL.

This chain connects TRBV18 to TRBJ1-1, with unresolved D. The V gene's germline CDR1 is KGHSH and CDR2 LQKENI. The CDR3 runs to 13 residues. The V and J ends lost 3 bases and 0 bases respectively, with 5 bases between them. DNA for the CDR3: TGTGCCAGCTCACCTCTAGTGAACACTGAAGCTTTCTTT. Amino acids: CASSPLVNTEAFF. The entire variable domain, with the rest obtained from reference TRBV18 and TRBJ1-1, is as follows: NAGVMQNPRHLVRRRGQEARLRCSPMKGHSHVYWYRQLPEEGLKFMVYLQKENIIDESGMPKERFSAEFPKEGPSILRIQQVVRGDSAAYFCASSPLVNTEAFFGQGTRLTVV.

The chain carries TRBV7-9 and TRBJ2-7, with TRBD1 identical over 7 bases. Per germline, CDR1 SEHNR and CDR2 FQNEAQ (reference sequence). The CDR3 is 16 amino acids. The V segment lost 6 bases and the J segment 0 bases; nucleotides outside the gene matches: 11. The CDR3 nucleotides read TGTGCCAGCAGTTTTGAACCAGGGGGTAGCTCCTACGAGCAGTACTTC. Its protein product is CASSFEPGGSSYEQYF.

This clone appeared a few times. DNA of the CDR3: TGTGCCAGCAGTTACGGGGGGGGGCTCGTTACAGCTTTCTTT. It is translated as CASSYGGGLVTAFF. The V and J genes are TRBV6-5 and TRBJ1-1; weak D call: TRBD1 (6 bases). From germline, CDR1 is MNHEY and CDR2 SVGAGI. The CDR3 length is 14 residues. V lost 2 bases and J 10 bases, leaving 17 bases between the germline ends.

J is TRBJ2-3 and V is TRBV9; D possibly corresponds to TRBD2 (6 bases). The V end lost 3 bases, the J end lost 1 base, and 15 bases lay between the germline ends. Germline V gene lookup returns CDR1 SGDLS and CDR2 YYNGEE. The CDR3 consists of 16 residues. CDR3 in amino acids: CASSANRDFRTDTQYF. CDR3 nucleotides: TGTGCCAGCAGCGCAAACCGGGACTTCCGCACAGATACGCAGTATTTT.

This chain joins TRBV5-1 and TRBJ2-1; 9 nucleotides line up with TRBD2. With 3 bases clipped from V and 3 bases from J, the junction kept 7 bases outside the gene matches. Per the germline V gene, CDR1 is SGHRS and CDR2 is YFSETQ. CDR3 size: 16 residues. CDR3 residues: CASSSQAGGGYNEQFF. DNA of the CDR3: TGCGCCAGCAGCTCGCAAGCGGGGGGAGGCTACAATGAGCAGTTCTTC.

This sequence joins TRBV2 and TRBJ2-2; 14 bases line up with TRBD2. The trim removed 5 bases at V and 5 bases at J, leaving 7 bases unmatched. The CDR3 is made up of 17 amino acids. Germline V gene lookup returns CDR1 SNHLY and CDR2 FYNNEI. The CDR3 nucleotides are TGTGCCAGCAGTCCGGGACTAGCGGGGGCTGGAACCGGGGAGCTGTTTTTT. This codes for CASSPGLAGAGTGELFF.

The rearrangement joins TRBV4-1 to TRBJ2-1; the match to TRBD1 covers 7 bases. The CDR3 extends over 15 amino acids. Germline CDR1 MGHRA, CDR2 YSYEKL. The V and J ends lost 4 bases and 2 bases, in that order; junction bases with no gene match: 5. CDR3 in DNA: TGCGCCAGCAGCCCAGGGACAGCGACCTACAATGAGCAGTTCTTC. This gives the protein CASSPGTATYNEQFF.

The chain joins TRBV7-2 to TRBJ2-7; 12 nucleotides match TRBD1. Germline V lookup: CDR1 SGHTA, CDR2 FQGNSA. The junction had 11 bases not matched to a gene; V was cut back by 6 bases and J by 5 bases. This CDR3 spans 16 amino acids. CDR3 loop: CASRRGPGQGADEQYF. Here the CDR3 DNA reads TGTGCCAGCAGGCGGGGTCCGGGACAGGGGGCGGACGAGCAGTACTTC.

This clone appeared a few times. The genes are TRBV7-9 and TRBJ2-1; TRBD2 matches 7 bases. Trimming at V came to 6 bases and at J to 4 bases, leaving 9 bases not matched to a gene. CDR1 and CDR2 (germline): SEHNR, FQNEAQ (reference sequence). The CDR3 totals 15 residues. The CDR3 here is CASSTSENIYNEQFF. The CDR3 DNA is TGTGCCAGCAGTACTAGCGAAAACATATACAATGAGCAGTTCTTC.

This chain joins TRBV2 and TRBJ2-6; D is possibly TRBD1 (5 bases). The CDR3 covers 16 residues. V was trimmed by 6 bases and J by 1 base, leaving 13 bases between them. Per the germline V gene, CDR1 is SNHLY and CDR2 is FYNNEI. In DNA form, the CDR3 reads TGTGCCAGCAGCCTTATGGGGCGATCTGGGGCCAACGTCCTGACTTTC. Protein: CASSLMGRSGANVLTF.

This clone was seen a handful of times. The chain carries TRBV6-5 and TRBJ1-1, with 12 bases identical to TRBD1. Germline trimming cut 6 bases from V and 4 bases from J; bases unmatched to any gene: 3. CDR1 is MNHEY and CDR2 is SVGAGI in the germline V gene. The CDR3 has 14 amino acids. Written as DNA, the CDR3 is TGTGCCAGCAGAAGGGGACAGGGGGCCACTGAAGCTTTCTTT. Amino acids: CASRRGQGATEAFF.

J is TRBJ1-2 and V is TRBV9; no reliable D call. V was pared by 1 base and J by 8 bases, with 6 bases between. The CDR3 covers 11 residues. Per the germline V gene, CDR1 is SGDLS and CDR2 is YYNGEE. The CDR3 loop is CASSVHGGYTF. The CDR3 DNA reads TGTGCCAGCAGCGTACACGGGGGCTACACCTTC. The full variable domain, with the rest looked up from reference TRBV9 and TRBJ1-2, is DSGVTQTPKHLITATGQRVTLRCSPRSGDLSVYWYQQSLDQGLQFLIQYYNGEERAKGNILERFSAQQFPDLHSELNLSSLELGDSALYFCASSVHGGYTFGSGTRLTVV.

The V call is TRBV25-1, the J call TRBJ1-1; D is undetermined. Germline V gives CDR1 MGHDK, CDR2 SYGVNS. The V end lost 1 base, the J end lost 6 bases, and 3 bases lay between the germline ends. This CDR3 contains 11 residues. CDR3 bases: TGTGCCAGCAGTGAATTCTCTGAAGCTTTCTTT. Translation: CASSEFSEAFF.

CDR3 in DNA: TGTGCCAGCAGCCCCAGGGGGAGCTCCTACAATGAGCAGTTCTTC. Its protein product is CASSPRGSSYNEQFF. The chain combines TRBV7-9 with TRBJ2-1; 7 positions match TRBD1. The junction had 4 bases not matched to a gene; V was cut back by 5 bases and J by 0 bases. Per germline, CDR1 SEHNR and CDR2 FQNEAQ (reference sequence). This CDR3 is 15 amino acids long.

Here the CDR3 DNA reads TGTGCCAGCAGTTACTCCACAGGGCTTGGGGCCAACGTCCTGACTTTC. Its protein product is CASSYSTGLGANVLTF. V gene TRBV6-5 combines with J gene TRBJ2-6, with a possible D match to TRBD1 (6 bases). V dropped 0 bases and J dropped 3 bases, with 9 bases sitting between them. Looked up from germline, CDR1 is MNHEY and CDR2 is SVGAGI. The CDR3 loop spans 16 amino acids.

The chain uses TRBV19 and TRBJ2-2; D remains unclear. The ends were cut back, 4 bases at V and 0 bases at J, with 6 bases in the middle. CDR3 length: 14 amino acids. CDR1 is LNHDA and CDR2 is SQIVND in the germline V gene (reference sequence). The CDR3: CASSSVTNTGELFF. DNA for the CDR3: TGTGCCAGTAGTAGCGTTACGAACACCGGGGAGCTGTTTTTT.

The CDR3 nucleotides are TGTGCCACCAGGGGAGGGGGGTTGGCCTACGAGCAGTACGTC. Its translation is CATRGGGLAYEQYV. The V gene is TRBV10-3, the J gene TRBJ2-7, with D perhaps matching TRBD2 (7 bases). The CDR3 length is 14 residues. V was trimmed by 10 bases and J by 2 bases, leaving 18 bases between them. Germline V CDR1 and CDR2: ENHRY, SYGVKD.